The T cell receptor (beta chain) under discussion was sequenced for a study of blood T cell repertoires in COVID-19. CDR1 and CDR2 from the germline V gene are SGHTA and FQGTGA. This CDR3 contains 13 residues. V gave up 1 base and J gave up 8 bases, with 11 bases separating them. The data were produced by immunoSEQ multiplex PCR, yet TCRdb's version contains in-frame clones alone and is incomplete. The sample has approximately 54,000 clones; roughly 83% are singletons. The sequence derives from a human donor in a cohort sampled during active COVID-19. Sequenced: peripheral blood. The chain couples TRBV7-3 to TRBJ1-2, with D hard to call. The CDR3 DNA follows: TGTGCCAGCAGCTTAATTCGGGGAGCCGGCTACACCTTC. Its translation: CASSLIRGAGYTF. The full variable domain, in which reference TRBV7-3 and TRBJ1-2 provide the parts outside the CDR3, is GAGVSQTPSNKVTEKGKYVELRCDPISGHTALYWYRQSLGQGPEFLIYFQGTGAADDSGLPNDRFFAVRPEGSVSTLKIQRTERGDSAVYLCASSLIRGAGYTFGSGTRLTVV.